The 4 T cell receptor beta chains below were found in one sample sequenced in a study of T cells in Graves' hyperthyroidism and ophthalmopathy. Amplified TCR beta CDR3 regions derived from RNA transcripts. The study used the HTBI primer set for a first-round RT-PCR of the TCR CDR3. From the multiplex PCR reads, TCRdb called clonotypes with MiXCR, one entry per CDR3 protein. The table includes about 740,000 distinct CDR3 sequences, approximately 14% detected once. Sequenced: blood. These receptors were taken from a woman between 18 and 29 years old with Graves' hyperthyroidism.

This clonotype has a count of ten or more. V is TRBV12-3 or TRBV12-4 and J is TRBJ2-3; TRBD2 agrees at 12 bases. The CDR3 totals 17 residues. Germline trimming cut 2 bases from V and 4 bases from J; bases unmatched to any gene: 7. CDR3 residues: CASSLRLAGGQADTQYF. CDR3 coding DNA: TGTGCCAGCAGTTTAAGGCTAGCGGGAGGGCAAGCAGATACGCAGTATTTT.

The genes are TRBV19 and TRBJ1-1; D call uncertain. V was pared by 7 bases and J by 0 bases, with 9 bases between. In germline, CDR1 is LNHDA, CDR2 SQIVND (reference sequence). The length of the CDR3 is 13 residues. The CDR3 spells CASNPGMNTEAFF. The CDR3 DNA reads TGTGCCAGTAACCCAGGAATGAACACTGAAGCTTTCTTT.

V and J are TRBV6-1 and TRBJ2-3, with TRBD2 identical over 12 bases. The ends lost 6 bases at V and 3 bases at J; junction bases unmatched: 10. Looked up from germline, CDR1 is MNHNS and CDR2 is SASEGT. The CDR3 sequence is 17 residues long. The CDR3 reads CASSQIRLAGETDTQYF. In nucleotides, the CDR3 is TGTGCCAGCAGCCAGATTAGACTAGCGGGAGAAACAGATACGCAGTATTTT.

This clonotype was seen repeatedly, ten times or more. Germline and junction disagree at one end, which may indicate a read error. The chain links TRBV7-8 to TRBJ2-1; the D gene is possibly TRBD2 (5 bases). Germline lookup yields CDR1 SGHVS and CDR2 FQNEAQ. The CDR3 sequence is 13 residues long. DNA of the CDR3: TGTGCCAGCAGCTCGGGGAGCGGTTATGAGCGGTTCTTC. This sequence encodes CASSSGSGYERFF.